These 16 T cell receptor beta chains were sequenced from one sample in a study of shared clonotypes between healthy human individuals. Profiling relied on immunoSEQ multiplex PCR, and the TCRdb table lists in-frame clones only, not all of them. In the table there are fewer than 2.5 million clones, roughly 93% of which are singletons. Source material: naive CD4+ T cells from PBMCs. As for subset: CD45RA+ positively selected. These receptors originate from a man aged 18 to 35 in good health. Some clones in this sample may be carry-over from other donors' samples.

V is TRBV15 and J is TRBJ2-7; no clear D gene. Germline-derived CDR1 and CDR2 are LNHNV and YYDKDF (reference sequence). CDR3 size: 13 residues. V was shortened by 1 base and J by 5 bases, with 9 bases between the two germline ends. The CDR3 loop is CATSRAPTHEQYF. In nucleotides, the CDR3 is TGTGCCACCAGCAGAGCCCCGACCCACGAGCAGTACTTC.

The CDR3 coding sequence is TGTGCCAGCAGTGAATCAGGGGCTGCTAATCAGCCCCAGCATTTT. Translating it yields CASSESGAANQPQHF. This rearrangement joins TRBV25-1 to TRBJ1-5; D is possibly TRBD1 (6 bases). From germline, CDR1 is MGHDK and CDR2 SYGVNS. This CDR3 is built from 15 residues. V lost 1 base and J 4 bases, leaving 11 bases between the germline ends.

This clone has only one observation. J is TRBJ2-1 and V is TRBV5-1, with unresolved D. There are 13 residues in the CDR3. The V and J ends lost 7 bases and 0 bases respectively, with 8 bases between them. Germline CDR1 reads SGHRS; CDR2 reads YFSETQ. CDR3 DNA: TGCGCCAGCTTAACGCCCTCCTACAATGAGCAGTTCTTC. Translation gives CASLTPSYNEQFF.

The chain recombines TRBV12-5 with TRBJ2-2, with D possibly TRBD1 on 5 matching bases. The germline CDR1 and CDR2 sequences are LGHNT and FRNRAP. The V end was cut by 6 bases, the J end by 2 bases, with 13 bases between. The CDR3 runs to 15 residues. The CDR3 spells CASGMGPTNTGELFF. CDR3 sequence (DNA): TGTGCTAGTGGCATGGGGCCAACAAACACCGGGGAGCTGTTTTTT.

The V call is TRBV28, the J call TRBJ2-7; 9 bases match TRBD2. Germline CDR1 reads MDHEN; CDR2 reads SYDVKM. The CDR3 has 14 residues. Unmatched junction bases numbered 3, after V lost 4 bases and J lost 2 bases. The CDR3: CASSSSGMTYEQYF. CDR3 DNA: TGTGCCAGCAGTTCTAGCGGGATGACCTACGAGCAGTACTTC.

The chain links TRBV6-5 to TRBJ2-5; D remains unclear. Germline V gene lookup returns CDR1 MNHEY and CDR2 SVGAGI. V shed 2 bases and J shed 2 bases, with 9 bases lying between them. The CDR3 spans 14 residues. CDR3 loop: CASSYGLNQETQYF. CDR3 DNA sequence: TGTGCCAGCAGTTACGGCCTTAATCAAGAGACCCAGTACTTC.

This rearrangement joins TRBV11-2 to TRBJ1-1; D might be TRBD1 (5 bases). CDR1 SGHAT and CDR2 FQNNGV come from the germline V gene. The germline V and J ends were trimmed by 0 bases and 4 bases, with 12 bases remaining between them. This CDR3 spans 15 amino acids. CDR3 coding DNA: TGTGCCAGCAGCTTAGATCCAGGGCCGGGCACTGAAGCTTTCTTT. This gives the protein CASSLDPGPGTEAFF.

The chain carries TRBV2 and TRBJ2-2; D uncertain. This CDR3 has 17 residues. Germline CDR1 SNHLY, CDR2 FYNNEI. V gave up 8 bases and J gave up 4 bases, with 23 bases separating them. CDR3 DNA: TGTGCCAGCTGGCCCTATGGGCCAGTTAGCTCCACCGGGGAGCTGTTTTTT. Residues: CASWPYGPVSSTGELFF.

The chain carries TRBV5-1 and TRBJ2-2; possible D gene TRBD1, 5 bases. The CDR3 sequence is 13 residues long. The germline V gene has CDR1 SGHRS and CDR2 YFSETQ. V was shortened by 8 bases and J by 5 bases, with 13 bases between the two germline ends. The CDR3 here is CASGATLTGELFF. The DNA for the CDR3 is TGCGCCAGTGGGGCGACCCTGACCGGGGAGCTGTTTTTT. Full variable domain (outside the CDR3, taken from reference TRBV5-1 and TRBJ2-2): KAGVTQTPRYLIKTRGQQVTLSCSPISGHRSVSWYQQTPGQGLQFLFEYFSETQRNKGNFPGRFSGRQFSNSRSEMNVSTLELGDSALYLCASGATLTGELFFGEGSRLTVL.

The chain joins TRBV5-1 to TRBJ2-2, with 16 bases aligning to TRBD2. The ends lost 0 bases at V and 6 bases at J; junction bases unmatched: 5. Looked up from germline, CDR1 is SGHRS and CDR2 is YFSETQ. The CDR3 covers 18 residues. CDR3 amino acids: CASSLAPGLAGGPGELFF. The CDR3 DNA reads as TGCGCCAGCAGCTTGGCCCCGGGACTAGCGGGAGGGCCCGGGGAGCTGTTTTTT.

The V call is TRBV4-1, the J call TRBJ2-1, with 7 bases fitting TRBD2. The V gene's germline CDR1 is MGHRA and CDR2 YSYEKL. The CDR3 length is 15 residues. V shed 4 bases and J 9 bases; nucleotides not matched to a gene: 12. The DNA for the CDR3 is TGCGCCAGCAGCCGCCGCGGGAGCCGACCTTCTGAGCAGTTCTTC. It codes for CASSRRGSRPSEQFF.

The V gene is TRBV7-2, the J gene TRBJ1-2; 7 bases match TRBD1. The CDR3 totals 16 residues. The trim removed 5 bases at V and 1 base at J, leaving 10 bases unmatched. CDR1 and CDR2 (germline): SGHTA, FQGNSA. The CDR3 DNA sequence: TGTGCCAGCAGCCCTTACGGCACAGGGGTTAACTATGGCTACACCTTC. This sequence encodes CASSPYGTGVNYGYTF.

With regard to this clone: This same CDR3 is encoded by further DNA sequences in the sample. The rearrangement uses TRBV5-1 and TRBJ1-1, with D possibly matching TRBD1 (5 bases). Trimming removed 1 base at V and 3 bases at J, with 10 bases between. The CDR3 totals 14 residues. CDR1 is SGHRS and CDR2 is YFSETQ in the germline V gene. The CDR3 coding sequence is TGCGCCAGCAGCTTGTTAGGGACCGACACTGAAGCTTTCTTT. Translated: CASSLLGTDTEAFF.

CDR3 region: CASSSPQGAPDGGEKLFF. CDR3 DNA sequence: TGTGCCAGCAGCTCGCCCCAGGGGGCTCCCGATGGGGGTGAAAAACTGTTTTTT. The V and J genes are TRBV7-9 and TRBJ1-4, with TRBD1 matching over 8 bases. The CDR3 length is 18 residues. Germline lookup yields CDR1 SEHNR and CDR2 FQNEAQ (reference sequence). V was clipped by 4 bases and J by 7 bases; unmatched bases: 17.

The chain couples TRBV28 to TRBJ1-1; D gene ambiguous. The germline V and J ends were trimmed by 1 base and 2 bases, with 11 bases remaining between them. The CDR3 is made up of 15 amino acids. Germline-derived CDR1 and CDR2 are MDHEN and SYDVKM. The CDR3 nucleotides are TGTGCCAGCAGTTTATACCCACACCGAAACACTGAAGCTTTCTTT. This codes for CASSLYPHRNTEAFF.

The V call is TRBV28, the J call TRBJ2-3, with D perhaps matching TRBD2 (5 bases). The CDR3 is made up of 15 amino acids. V was clipped by 3 bases and J by 2 bases, with 12 bases between them. Germline assignment: CDR1 MDHEN and CDR2 SYDVKM. The CDR3 protein is CASSFPGKNTDTQYF. CDR3 coding DNA: TGTGCCAGCAGTTTTCCCGGGAAAAACACAGATACGCAGTATTTT.